This T cell receptor beta chain derives from a study of human T cells and chemical hapten exposure. Across the whole study: Slight volume differences across pooled libraries mainly accounted for varying per-sample TCR yields.

The V gene end was trimmed by 4 bases and the J gene end by 4 bases; junction bases not matched to a gene: 3. The germline gives CDR1 ENHRY, CDR2 SYGVKD. This CDR3 is 13 amino acids long. This clonotype was counted between two and nine times. The time point here: pre-sensitization, week 0. The treatment here: therapeutic diphenylcyclopropenone sensitization with weekly scalp DPC. RNA extraction used unfractionated whole blood as the source of total RNA. TCRdb re-analysed the RACE reads in MiXCR, keeping a single row per CDR3 protein. This repertoire shows more than 300,000 distinct CDR3 sequences, around 5.5% found once; its top ten account for around 2.6%.

This chain uses TRBV10-3 with TRBJ2-5, with 7 bases that match TRBD2. The sequencing used whole blood, collected in connection with sensitization to the hapten diphenylcyclopropenone (DPC). The sequence was obtained from a woman in her forties or fifties with alopecia areata. Some clones in this sample may be carry-over from other donors' samples. CDR3 sequence (DNA): TGTGCCATCAGTGCCCCGGGGGGAGAGACCCAGTACTTC. The encoded protein is CAISAPGGETQYF.